Below, 9 T cell receptor beta chains from the same sample are listed, as sequenced in a study of control samples from healthy donors and cancer patients. Profiling relied on immunoSEQ multiplex PCR, and the TCRdb table lists in-frame clones only, not all of them. This sample has about 100,000 clones, with 70% to 90% found just once. The sequencing input was blood. The receptors derive from a man aged 25 to 40 in good health.

The V gene is TRBV4-3, the J gene TRBJ1-6; D is perhaps TRBD1 (5 bases). CDR1 LGHNA and CDR2 YSLEER come from the germline V gene. The CDR3 spans 13 residues. V was trimmed by 3 bases and J by 8 bases, leaving 8 bases between them. The CDR3 loop reads CASSHRVDSPLHF. The CDR3 DNA reads TGCGCCAGCAGCCACAGGGTGGATTCACCCCTCCACTTT.

V and J are TRBV5-1 and TRBJ1-1; possibly TRBD1 for D (6 bases). V lost 4 bases to trimming and J lost 2 bases, with 12 bases between them. The CDR3 has 14 residues. Germline V gene lookup returns CDR1 SGHRS and CDR2 YFSETQ. The CDR3 bases are TGCGCCAGCAGCGAACAGGGTCCCAACACTGAAGCTTTCTTT. Its protein product is CASSEQGPNTEAFF.

This clone was observed once. V usage is TRBV6-1 and J usage is TRBJ1-4; no clear D. The CDR3 extends over 15 amino acids. V lost 1 base, J lost 5 bases, and 11 bases lay in between. Germline CDR1 and CDR2: MNHNS and SASEGT. CDR3 amino acids: CASSEGWGGNEKLFF. The CDR3 DNA sequence: TGTGCCAGCAGTGAAGGGTGGGGTGGAAATGAAAAACTGTTTTTT.

The rearrangement links TRBV7-9 to TRBJ2-1; D is unresolved. V shed 2 bases and J shed 4 bases, with 12 bases lying between them. The CDR3 extends over 15 amino acids. CDR1 and CDR2 (germline): SEHNR, FQNEAQ (reference sequence). The CDR3 loop is CASSLNVGLYNEQFF. The CDR3, as DNA: TGTGCCAGCAGCTTAAATGTAGGGCTGTACAATGAGCAGTTCTTC.

This rearrangement joins TRBV5-1 to TRBJ1-2, with D tentatively TRBD1 (6 bases). The CDR3 has 17 residues. The V end lost 4 bases, the J end lost 2 bases, and 21 bases lay between the germline ends. Germline CDR1 reads SGHRS; CDR2 reads YFSETQ. CDR3 DNA: TGCGCCAGCAGCACCGGAGGGGGGTTAAGTGTCAACTATGGCTACACCTTC. This translates into CASSTGGGLSVNYGYTF.

This clone was counted once. The rearrangement uses TRBV27 and TRBJ2-1; D call uncertain. The V and J ends lost 6 bases and 9 bases respectively, with 15 bases between them. The V gene's germline CDR1 is MNHEY and CDR2 SMNVEV (reference sequence). CDR3 size: 13 residues. The CDR3 region has the DNA TGTGCCAGCAGCTCTTTAATCTCGGGTGAGCAGTTCTTC. Its protein is CASSSLISGEQFF.

The chain joins TRBV5-1 to TRBJ1-4, with D unresolved. The CDR3 extends over 14 amino acids. Germline CDR1 and CDR2: SGHRS and YFSETQ. Trimming took 3 bases from V and 3 from J, leaving 9 bases between them. CDR3 amino acids: CASSSGRANEKLFF. The CDR3 nucleotides read TGCGCCAGCAGCTCGGGGAGGGCTAATGAAAAACTGTTTTTT.

Comment on this clone: The same CDR3 also results from other DNA sequences found in this sample. The chain links TRBV29-1 to TRBJ2-3; 14 bases align to TRBD2. The CDR3 length is 15 residues. Germline loops: CDR1 SQVTM, CDR2 ANQGSEA. V lost 7 bases to trimming and J lost 4 bases; unmatched junction nucleotides: 7. The CDR3 DNA sequence: TGCAGCGCTAACGGACTAGCGGGAGGCGCAGATACGCAGTATTTT. It is translated as CSANGLAGGADTQYF.

The gene calls are TRBV4-1 and TRBJ1-1; D is unclear. Germline loops: CDR1 MGHRA, CDR2 YSYEKL. V was trimmed by 2 bases and J by 4 bases, leaving 17 bases between them. The CDR3 contains 16 residues. The CDR3 here is CASSQKSFGWGTEAFF. The DNA of the CDR3 is TGCGCCAGCAGCCAAAAAAGCTTCGGGTGGGGCACTGAAGCTTTCTTT.